This entry lists 2 T cell receptor beta chains sequenced from one sample in a study of blood T cells in healthy people across ages. Through a sample-barcoded 5' primer and a J-beta primer mix, a second PCR was run for 7 to 11 cycles. In TCRdb, the 5' RACE reads were re-called with MiXCR into one record per CDR3 protein. The table records about 930,000 distinct CDR3 sequences, 25% to 30% of them present only once. This same sample was also taken into another study, of T cells of mothers and their children.

The source material was blood. The receptor source for this set is a woman in her forties in good health.

The genes are TRBV13 and TRBJ1-2, with D maybe TRBD1 (6 bases). This CDR3 spans 12 amino acids. Germline V lookup: CDR1 PRHDT, CDR2 FYEKMQ (reference sequence). Trimming removed 6 bases from V and 7 bases from J, with 12 bases in between. The DNA for the CDR3 is TGTGCCAGCAGTACCTACAGGGTTGGCTACACCTTC. It codes for CASSTYRVGYTF.

This clonotype was picked up many times. The rearrangement links TRBV5-1 to TRBJ2-3; tentatively, D is TRBD1 (5 bases). The germline V gene has CDR1 SGHRS and CDR2 YFSETQ. The CDR3 is 14 residues long. Trimming stripped 0 bases from V and 1 base from J, with 6 bases between. CDR3 sequence: CASSLAQGTDTQYF. In DNA, the CDR3 is TGCGCCAGCAGCTTGGCACAGGGCACAGATACGCAGTATTTT.